The sequence of this T cell receptor beta chain was determined in a study of regulatory T cells in long-lasting Graves disease. V gave up 0 bases and J gave up 2 bases, with 16 bases separating them. The germline CDR1 and CDR2 sequences are SQVTM and ANQGSEA. The CDR3 sequence is 17 residues long. With iRepertoire HTBI primers and Arm-PCR of CDR3 regions, TCR beta libraries were built. Via MiXCR, TCRdb re-called the multiplex PCR reads, giving one row per CDR3 protein. The sample records a few hundred thousand distinct CDR3 sequences, around 23% being singletons. Findings and limits, study-wide: New patients shared 966 public clonotypes, fewer than the roughly 3,000 shared by persistent patients. Graves' patients with persistent disease showed TCR diversity lower than patients newly diagnosed.

Comment on this clonotype: The antigen is unknown.

Time point reported: persistent/refractory GD, antithyroid drugs over 5 years with positive TRAb. Construction of the TCR library relied on RNA isolated from PBMCs. Staff took roughly 9 milliliters of peripheral blood and put it into EDTA tubes. This chain uses TRBV29-1 with TRBJ2-2; D might be TRBD1 or TRBD2, each matching 5 bases. The origin of this receptor is a female donor with Graves disease. The specimen comprised peripheral blood mononuclear cells (PBMCs), sampled when the disease was refractory, from a patient treated with antithyroid drugs. Here the CDR3 reads CSVEESGTNINTGELFF. DNA of the CDR3: TGCAGCGTTGAAGAGTCCGGGACCAACATTAACACCGGGGAGCTGTTTTTT.